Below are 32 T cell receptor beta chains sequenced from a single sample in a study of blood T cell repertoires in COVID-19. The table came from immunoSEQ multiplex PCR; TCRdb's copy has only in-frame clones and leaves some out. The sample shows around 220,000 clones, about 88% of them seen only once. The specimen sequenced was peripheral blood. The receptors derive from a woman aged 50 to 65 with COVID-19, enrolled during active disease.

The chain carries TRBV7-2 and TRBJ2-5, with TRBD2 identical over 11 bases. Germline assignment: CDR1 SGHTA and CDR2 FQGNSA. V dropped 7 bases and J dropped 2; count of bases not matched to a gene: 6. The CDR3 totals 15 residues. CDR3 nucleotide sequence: TGTGCCAGCACCCCTTTAGCGGGGGGGCAAGAGACCCAGTACTTC. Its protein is CASTPLAGGQETQYF.

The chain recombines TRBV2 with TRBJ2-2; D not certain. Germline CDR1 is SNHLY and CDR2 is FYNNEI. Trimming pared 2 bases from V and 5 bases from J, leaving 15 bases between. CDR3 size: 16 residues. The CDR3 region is CASSEWVSTETGELFF. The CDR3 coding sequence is TGTGCCAGCAGTGAATGGGTCTCTACAGAGACCGGGGAGCTGTTTTTT.

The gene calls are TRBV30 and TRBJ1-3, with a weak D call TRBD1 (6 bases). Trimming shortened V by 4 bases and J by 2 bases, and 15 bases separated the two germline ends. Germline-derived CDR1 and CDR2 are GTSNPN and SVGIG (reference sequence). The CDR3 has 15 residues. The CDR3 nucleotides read TGTGCCTGGACCGGTGGACAGTCGGCTGGAAACACCATATATTTT. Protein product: CAWTGGQSAGNTIYF.

The CDR3 here is CASSLPTGGWNTEAFF. In DNA form, the CDR3 reads TGTGCCAGCAGCTTACCCACAGGGGGTTGGAACACTGAAGCTTTCTTT. This rearrangement joins TRBV7-8 to TRBJ1-1; 8 nucleotides match TRBD1. The CDR3 is 16 residues long. The J segment lost 1 base and the V segment lost 2 bases, leaving 6 bases of the junction unmatched. Germline assignment: CDR1 SGHVS and CDR2 FQNEAQ.

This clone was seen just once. DNA for the CDR3: TGTGCCAGCAGCCCGCTCTCGGGACTACACAAAAACATTCAGTACTTC. Protein: CASSPLSGLHKNIQYF. The chain combines TRBV3-1 (or the pseudogene TRBV3-2) with TRBJ2-4, with 7 bases lining up with TRBD2. There are 16 residues in the CDR3. CDR1 LGHDT and CDR2 YNNKEL come from the germline V gene (reference sequence). J gave up 3 bases and V 4 bases, and 9 bases lay outside the gene matches.

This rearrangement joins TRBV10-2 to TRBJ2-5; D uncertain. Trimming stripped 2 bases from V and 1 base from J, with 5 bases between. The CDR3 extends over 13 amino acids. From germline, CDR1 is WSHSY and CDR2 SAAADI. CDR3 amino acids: CASSEIIQETQYF. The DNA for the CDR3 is TGCGCCAGCAGTGAGATAATCCAAGAGACCCAGTACTTC.

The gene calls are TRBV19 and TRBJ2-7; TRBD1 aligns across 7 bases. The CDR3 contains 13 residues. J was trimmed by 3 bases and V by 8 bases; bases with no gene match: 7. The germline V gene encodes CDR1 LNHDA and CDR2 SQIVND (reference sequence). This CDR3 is CASGPGQNYEQYF. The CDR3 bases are TGTGCCAGTGGCCCGGGACAGAACTACGAGCAGTACTTC.

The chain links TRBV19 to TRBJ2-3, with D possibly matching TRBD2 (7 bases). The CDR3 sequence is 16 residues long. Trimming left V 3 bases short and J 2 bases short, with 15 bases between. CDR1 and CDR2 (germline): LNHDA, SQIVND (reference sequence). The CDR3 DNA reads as TGTGCCAGTAGTATCGGGGGGCGGCAGATCACAGATACGCAGTATTTT. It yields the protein CASSIGGRQITDTQYF.

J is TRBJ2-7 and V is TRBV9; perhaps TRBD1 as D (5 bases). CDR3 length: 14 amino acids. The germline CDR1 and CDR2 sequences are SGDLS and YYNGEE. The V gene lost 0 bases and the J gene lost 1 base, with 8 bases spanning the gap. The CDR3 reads CASSVGRASYEQYF. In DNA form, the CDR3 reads TGTGCCAGCAGCGTAGGCAGGGCGTCCTACGAGCAGTACTTC.

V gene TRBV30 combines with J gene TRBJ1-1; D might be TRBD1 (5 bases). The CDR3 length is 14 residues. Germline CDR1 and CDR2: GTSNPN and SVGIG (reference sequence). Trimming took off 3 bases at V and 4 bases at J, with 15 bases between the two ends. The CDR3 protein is CAWSVGGMGTEAFF. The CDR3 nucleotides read TGTGCCTGGAGCGTGGGGGGGATGGGCACTGAAGCTTTCTTT.

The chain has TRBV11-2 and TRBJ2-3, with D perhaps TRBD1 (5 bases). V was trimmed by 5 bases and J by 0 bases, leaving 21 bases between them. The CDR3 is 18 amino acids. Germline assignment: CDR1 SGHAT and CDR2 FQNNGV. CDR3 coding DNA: TGTGCCAGCAGCGAAAGGGGTCTCGGTCCCCTAAGCACAGATACGCAGTATTTT. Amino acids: CASSERGLGPLSTDTQYF.

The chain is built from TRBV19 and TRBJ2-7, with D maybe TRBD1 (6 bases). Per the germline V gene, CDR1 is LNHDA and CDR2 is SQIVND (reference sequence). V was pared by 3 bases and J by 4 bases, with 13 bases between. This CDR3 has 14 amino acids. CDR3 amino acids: CASSMRGSPYEQYF. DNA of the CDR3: TGTGCCAGTAGTATGAGGGGGTCCCCTTACGAGCAGTACTTC.

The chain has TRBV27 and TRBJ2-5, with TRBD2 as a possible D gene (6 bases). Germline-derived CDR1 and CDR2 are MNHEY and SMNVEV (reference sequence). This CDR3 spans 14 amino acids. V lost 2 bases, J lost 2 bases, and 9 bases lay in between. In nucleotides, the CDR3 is TGTGCCAGCAGTTTAGGGGGGACTCAAGAGACCCAGTACTTC. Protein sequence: CASSLGGTQETQYF.

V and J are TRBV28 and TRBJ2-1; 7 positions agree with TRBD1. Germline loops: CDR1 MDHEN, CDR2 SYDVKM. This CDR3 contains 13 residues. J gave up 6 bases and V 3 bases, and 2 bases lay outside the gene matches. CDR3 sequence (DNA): TGTGCCAGCAGTTTTTCAGGGGGCAATGAGCAGTTCTTC. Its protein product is CASSFSGGNEQFF.

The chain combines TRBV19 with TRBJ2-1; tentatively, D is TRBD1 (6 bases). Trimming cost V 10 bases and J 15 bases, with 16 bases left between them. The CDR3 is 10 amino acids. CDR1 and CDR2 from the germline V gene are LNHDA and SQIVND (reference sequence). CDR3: CANKQGRGFF. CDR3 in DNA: TGTGCCAACAAACAGGGCCGGGGGTTCTTC.

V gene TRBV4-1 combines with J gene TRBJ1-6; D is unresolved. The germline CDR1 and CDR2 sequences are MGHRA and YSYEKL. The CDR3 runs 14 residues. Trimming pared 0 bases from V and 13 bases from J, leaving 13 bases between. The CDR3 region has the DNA TGCGCCAGCAGCCAAGAAACGATTTTAGCCCCCCTCCACTTT. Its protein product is CASSQETILAPLHF.

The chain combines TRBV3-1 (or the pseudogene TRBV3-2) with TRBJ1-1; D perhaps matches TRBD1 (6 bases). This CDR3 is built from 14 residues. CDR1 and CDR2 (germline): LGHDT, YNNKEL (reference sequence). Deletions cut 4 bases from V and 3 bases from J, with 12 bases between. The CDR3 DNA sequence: TGTGCCAGCAGCCTCCAGGGGAAATACACTGAAGCTTTCTTT. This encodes CASSLQGKYTEAFF.

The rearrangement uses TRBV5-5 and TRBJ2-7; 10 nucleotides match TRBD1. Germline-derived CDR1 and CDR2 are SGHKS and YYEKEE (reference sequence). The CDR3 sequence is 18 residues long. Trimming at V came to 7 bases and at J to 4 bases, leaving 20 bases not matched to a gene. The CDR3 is CASFPGTGVFSGRYEQYV. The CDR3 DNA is TGTGCCAGCTTCCCAGGGACAGGGGTATTCTCGGGGAGGTACGAGCAGTACGTC.

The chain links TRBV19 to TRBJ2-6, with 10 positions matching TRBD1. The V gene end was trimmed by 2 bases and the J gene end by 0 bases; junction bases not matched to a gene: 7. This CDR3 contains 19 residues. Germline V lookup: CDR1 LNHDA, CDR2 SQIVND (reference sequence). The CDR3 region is CASSIFGTGESSGANVLTF. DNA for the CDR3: TGTGCCAGTAGTATATTTGGGACAGGGGAAAGCTCTGGGGCCAACGTCCTGACTTTC.

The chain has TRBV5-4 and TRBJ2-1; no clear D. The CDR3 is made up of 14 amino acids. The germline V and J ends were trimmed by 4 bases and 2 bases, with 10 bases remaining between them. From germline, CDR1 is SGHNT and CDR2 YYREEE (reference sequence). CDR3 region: CASSAIDPYNEQFF. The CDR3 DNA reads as TGTGCCAGCAGCGCGATCGATCCCTACAATGAGCAGTTCTTC.

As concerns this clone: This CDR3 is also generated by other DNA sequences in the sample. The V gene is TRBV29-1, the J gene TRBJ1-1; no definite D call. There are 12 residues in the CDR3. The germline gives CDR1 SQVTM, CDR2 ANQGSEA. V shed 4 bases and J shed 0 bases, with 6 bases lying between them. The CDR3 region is CSVVPVNTEAFF. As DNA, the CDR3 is TGCAGCGTTGTACCAGTGAACACTGAAGCTTTCTTT.

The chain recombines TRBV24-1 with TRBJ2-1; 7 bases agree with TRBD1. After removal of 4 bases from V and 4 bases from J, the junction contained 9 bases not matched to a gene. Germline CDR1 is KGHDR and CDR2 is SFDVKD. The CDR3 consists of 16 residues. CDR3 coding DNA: TGTGCCACCAGTGACTCGGGACAGCCTAAATACAATGAGCAGTTCTTC. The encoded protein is CATSDSGQPKYNEQFF.

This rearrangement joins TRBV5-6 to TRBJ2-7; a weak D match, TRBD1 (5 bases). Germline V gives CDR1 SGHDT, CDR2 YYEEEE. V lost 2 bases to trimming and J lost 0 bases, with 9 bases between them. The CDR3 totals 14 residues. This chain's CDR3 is CASSFLTDSYEQYV. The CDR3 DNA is TGTGCCAGCAGCTTTTTGACAGACTCCTACGAGCAGTACGTC.

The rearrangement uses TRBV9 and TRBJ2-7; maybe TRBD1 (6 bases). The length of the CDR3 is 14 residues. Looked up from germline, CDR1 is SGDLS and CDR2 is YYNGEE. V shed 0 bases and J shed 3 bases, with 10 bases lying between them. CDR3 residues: CASSVAIGGYEQYF. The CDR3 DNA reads TGTGCCAGCAGCGTAGCAATAGGGGGCTACGAGCAGTACTTC.

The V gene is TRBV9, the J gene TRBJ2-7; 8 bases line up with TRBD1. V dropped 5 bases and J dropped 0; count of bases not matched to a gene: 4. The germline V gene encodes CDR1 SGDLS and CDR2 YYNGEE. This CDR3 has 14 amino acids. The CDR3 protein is CASSQGAPSYEQYF. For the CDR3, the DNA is TGTGCCAGCAGTCAGGGGGCTCCCTCCTACGAGCAGTACTTC.

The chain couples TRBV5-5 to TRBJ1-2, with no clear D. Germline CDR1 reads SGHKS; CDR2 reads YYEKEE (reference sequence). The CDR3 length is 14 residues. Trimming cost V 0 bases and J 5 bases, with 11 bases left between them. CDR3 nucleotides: TGTGCCAGCAGCTTGGTGATAGAGATTTATGGCTACACCTTC. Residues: CASSLVIEIYGYTF.

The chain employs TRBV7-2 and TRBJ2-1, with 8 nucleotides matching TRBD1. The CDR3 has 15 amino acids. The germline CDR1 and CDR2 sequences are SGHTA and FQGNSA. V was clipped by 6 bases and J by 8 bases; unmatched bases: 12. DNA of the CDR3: TGTGCCAGCAGTTATCAGGGGGCGGGTGTCGATGAGCAGTTCTTC. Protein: CASSYQGAGVDEQFF.

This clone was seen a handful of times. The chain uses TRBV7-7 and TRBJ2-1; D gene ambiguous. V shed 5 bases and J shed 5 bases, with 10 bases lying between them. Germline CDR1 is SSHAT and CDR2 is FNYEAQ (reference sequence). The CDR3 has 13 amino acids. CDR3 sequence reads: CASSPGPNNEQFF. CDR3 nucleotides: TGTGCCAGCAGCCCTGGCCCAAACAATGAGCAGTTCTTC.

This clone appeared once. In nucleotides, the CDR3 is TGTGCCAGCAGCGGGACAGGGGGCGAGCAGTACGTC. It codes for CASSGTGGEQYV. The J gene is TRBJ2-7, the V gene TRBV6-5, with 11 bases that match TRBD1. CDR1 is MNHEY, CDR2 SVGAGI, per germline. V was clipped by 6 bases and J by 6 bases; unmatched bases: 1. This CDR3 has 12 amino acids.

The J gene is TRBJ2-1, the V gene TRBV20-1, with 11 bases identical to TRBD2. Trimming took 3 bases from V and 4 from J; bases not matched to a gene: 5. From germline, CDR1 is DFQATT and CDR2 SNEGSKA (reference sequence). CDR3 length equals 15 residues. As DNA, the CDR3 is TGCAGTGCTAGTACCCTAGCGGGGGGTTACAATGAGCAGTTCTTC. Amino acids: CSASTLAGGYNEQFF.

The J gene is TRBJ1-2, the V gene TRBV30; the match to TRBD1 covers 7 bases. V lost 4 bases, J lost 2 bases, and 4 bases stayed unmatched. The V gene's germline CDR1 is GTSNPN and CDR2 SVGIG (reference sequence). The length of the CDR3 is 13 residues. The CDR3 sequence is CAWKQGWNYGYTF. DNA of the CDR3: TGTGCCTGGAAACAGGGGTGGAACTATGGCTACACCTTC.

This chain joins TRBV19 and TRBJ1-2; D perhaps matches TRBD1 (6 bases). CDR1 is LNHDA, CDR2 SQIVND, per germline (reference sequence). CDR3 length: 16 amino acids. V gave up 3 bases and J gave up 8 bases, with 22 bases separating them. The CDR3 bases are TGTGCCAGTAGTATCCACCGCTCGGGGGGCAAGGAGGGCTACACCTTC. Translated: CASSIHRSGGKEGYTF.